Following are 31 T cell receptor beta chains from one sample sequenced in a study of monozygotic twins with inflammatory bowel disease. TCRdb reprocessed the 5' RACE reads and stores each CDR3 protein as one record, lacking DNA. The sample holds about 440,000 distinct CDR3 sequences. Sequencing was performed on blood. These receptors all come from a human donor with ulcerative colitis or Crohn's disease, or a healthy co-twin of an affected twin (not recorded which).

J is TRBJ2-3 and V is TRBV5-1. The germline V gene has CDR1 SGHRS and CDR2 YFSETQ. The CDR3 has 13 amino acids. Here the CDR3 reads CASTGVPTDTQYF. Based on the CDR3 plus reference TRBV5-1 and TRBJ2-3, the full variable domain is KAGVTQTPRYLIKTRGQQVTLSCSPISGHRSVSWYQQTPGQGLQFLFEYFSETQRNKGNFPGRFSGRQFSNSRSEMNVSTLELGDSALYLCASTGVPTDTQYFGPGTRLTVL.

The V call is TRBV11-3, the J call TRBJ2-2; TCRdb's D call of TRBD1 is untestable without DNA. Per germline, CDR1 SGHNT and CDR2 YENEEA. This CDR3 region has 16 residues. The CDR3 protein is CASSLTPAPNTGELFF.

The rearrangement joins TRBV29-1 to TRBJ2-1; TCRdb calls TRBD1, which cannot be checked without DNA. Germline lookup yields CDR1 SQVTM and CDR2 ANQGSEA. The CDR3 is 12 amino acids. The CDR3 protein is CSVGGQYNEQFF.

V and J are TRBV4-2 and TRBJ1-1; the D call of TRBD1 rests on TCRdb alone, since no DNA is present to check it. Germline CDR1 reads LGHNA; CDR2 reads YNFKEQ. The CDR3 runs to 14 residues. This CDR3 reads CASSHPGDPTEAFF.

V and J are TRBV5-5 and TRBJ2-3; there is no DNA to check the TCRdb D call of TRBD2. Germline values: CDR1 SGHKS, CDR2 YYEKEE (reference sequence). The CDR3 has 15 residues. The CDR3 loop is CASKVVSGGANTQYF.

The CDR3 protein is CASSLSGVKYNEQFF. This chain connects TRBV7-6 to TRBJ2-1; no DNA is available, so the TRBD1 call from TCRdb remains unchecked. This CDR3 has 15 residues. Germline CDR1 is SGHVS and CDR2 is FNYEAQ.

CDR3 residues: CASSYSGDYTDTQYF. The genes are TRBV6-5 and TRBJ2-3; there is no DNA to check the TCRdb D call of TRBD2. The length of the CDR3 is 15 residues. Per germline, CDR1 MNHEY and CDR2 SVGAGI.

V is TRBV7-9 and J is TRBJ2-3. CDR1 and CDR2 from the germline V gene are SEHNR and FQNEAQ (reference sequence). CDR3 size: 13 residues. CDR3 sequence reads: CASSLDGADTQYF.

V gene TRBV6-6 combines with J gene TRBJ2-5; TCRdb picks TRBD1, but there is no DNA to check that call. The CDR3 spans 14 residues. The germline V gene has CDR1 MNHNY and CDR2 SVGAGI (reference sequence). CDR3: CASSYSRGKETQYF.

Here the CDR3 reads CASSSPPGTPNTEAFF. The chain joins TRBV12-3 or TRBV12-4 to TRBJ1-1; TCRdb indicates TRBD1, and absent DNA this call remains unverified. The CDR3 is 16 residues long.

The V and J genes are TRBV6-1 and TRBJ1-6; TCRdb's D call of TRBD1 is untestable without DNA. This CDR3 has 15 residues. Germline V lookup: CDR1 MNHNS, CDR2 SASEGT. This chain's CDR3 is CASSDAGLGNKPLHF.

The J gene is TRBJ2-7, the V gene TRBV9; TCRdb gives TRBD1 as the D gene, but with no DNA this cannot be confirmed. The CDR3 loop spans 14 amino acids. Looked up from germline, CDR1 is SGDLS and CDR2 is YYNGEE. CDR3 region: CASSVQTGGGEQYF.

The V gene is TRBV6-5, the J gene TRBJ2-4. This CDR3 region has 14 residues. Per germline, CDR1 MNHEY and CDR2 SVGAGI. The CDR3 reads CASSYGSGKNIQYF.

CDR3 amino acids: CASSFGGGTTDTQYF. This chain joins TRBV5-1 and TRBJ2-3; TCRdb gives TRBD2 as the D gene, but with no DNA this cannot be confirmed. The CDR3 loop spans 15 amino acids. Germline-derived CDR1 and CDR2 are SGHRS and YFSETQ.

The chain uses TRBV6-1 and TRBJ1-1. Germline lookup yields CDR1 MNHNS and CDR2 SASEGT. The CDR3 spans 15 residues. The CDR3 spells CASRARRGGGTEAFF.

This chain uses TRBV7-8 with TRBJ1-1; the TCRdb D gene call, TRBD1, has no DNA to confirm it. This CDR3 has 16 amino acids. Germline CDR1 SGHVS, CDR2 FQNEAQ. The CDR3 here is CASSLATGTGVTEAFF.

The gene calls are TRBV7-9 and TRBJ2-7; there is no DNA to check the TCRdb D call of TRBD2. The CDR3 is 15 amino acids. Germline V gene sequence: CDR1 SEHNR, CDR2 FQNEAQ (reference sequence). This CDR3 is CASSLGGQASYEQYF.

CDR3 amino acids: CSARDGQSNTEAFF. The chain carries TRBV20-1 and TRBJ1-1; the TRBD1 assignment by TCRdb is unverifiable without DNA. From germline, CDR1 is DFQATT and CDR2 SNEGSKA (reference sequence). The CDR3 totals 14 residues.

CDR3 protein: CASTISGEQFF. This rearrangement joins TRBV12-3 or TRBV12-4 to TRBJ2-1; TCRdb's assignment of TRBD1 cannot be checked, as there is no DNA. This CDR3 has 11 amino acids.

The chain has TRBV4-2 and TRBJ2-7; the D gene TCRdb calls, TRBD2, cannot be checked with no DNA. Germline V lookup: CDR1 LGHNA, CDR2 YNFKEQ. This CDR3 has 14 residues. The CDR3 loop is CASSQALAPGEQYF.

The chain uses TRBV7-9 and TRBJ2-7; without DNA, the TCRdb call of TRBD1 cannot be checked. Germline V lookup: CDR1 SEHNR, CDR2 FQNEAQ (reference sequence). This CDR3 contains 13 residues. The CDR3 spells CASSLLEGDEQYF. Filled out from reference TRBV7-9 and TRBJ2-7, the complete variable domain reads DTGVSQNPRHKITKRGQNVTFRCDPISEHNRLYWYRQTLGQGPEFLTYFQNEAQLEKSRLLSDRFSAERPKGSFSTLEIQRTEQGDSAMYLCASSLLEGDEQYFGPGTRLTVT.

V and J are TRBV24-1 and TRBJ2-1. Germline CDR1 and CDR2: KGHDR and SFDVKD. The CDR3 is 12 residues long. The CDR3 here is CATSDLSNEQFF.

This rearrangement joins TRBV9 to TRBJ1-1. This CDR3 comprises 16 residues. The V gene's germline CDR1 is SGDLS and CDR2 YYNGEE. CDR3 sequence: CASSVVGTRSNTEAFF. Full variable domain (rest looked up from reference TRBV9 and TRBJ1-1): DSGVTQTPKHLITATGQRVTLRCSPRSGDLSVYWYQQSLDQGLQFLIQYYNGEERAKGNILERFSAQQFPDLHSELNLSSLELGDSALYFCASSVVGTRSNTEAFFGQGTRLTVV.

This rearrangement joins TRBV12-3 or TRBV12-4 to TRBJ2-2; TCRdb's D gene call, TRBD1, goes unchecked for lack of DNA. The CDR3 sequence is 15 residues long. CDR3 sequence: CASSSGPMNTGELFF.

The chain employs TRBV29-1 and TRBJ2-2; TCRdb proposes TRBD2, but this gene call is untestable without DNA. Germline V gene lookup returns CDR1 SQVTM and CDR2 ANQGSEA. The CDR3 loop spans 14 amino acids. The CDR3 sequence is CSVEASGSPGELFF.

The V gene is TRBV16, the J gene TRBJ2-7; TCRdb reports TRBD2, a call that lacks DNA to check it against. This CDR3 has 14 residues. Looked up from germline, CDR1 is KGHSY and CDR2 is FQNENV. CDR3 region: CASSPSAGVSEQYF.

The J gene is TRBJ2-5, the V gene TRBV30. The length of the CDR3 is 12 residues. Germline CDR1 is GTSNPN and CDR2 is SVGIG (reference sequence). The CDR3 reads CACRPYQETQYF.

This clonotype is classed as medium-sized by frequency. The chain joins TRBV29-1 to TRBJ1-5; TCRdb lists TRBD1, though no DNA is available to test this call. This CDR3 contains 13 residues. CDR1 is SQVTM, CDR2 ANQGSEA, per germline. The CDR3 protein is CSVEEDRYQPQHF.

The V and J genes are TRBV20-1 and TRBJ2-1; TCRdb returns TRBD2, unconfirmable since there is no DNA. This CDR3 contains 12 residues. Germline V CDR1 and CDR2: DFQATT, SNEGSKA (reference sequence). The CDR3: CSQRVAHNEQFF.

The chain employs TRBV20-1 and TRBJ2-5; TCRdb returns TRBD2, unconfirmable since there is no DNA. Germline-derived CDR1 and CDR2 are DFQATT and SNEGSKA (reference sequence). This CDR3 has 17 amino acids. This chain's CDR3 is CSARDATSGDVQETQYF.

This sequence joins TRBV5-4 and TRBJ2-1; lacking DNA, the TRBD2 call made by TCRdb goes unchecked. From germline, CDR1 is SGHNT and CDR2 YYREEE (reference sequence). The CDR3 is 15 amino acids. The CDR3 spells CASSASGSTNNEQFF.